These T cell receptor beta chains were read from a single sample in a study of T cell repertoires in cytomegalovirus infection. Antigens for these TCRs are unknown. In TCRdb, the reads were re-called with MiXCR into one record per CDR3 protein. The repertoire holds roughly 860,000 distinct CDR3 sequences, with less than 35% as singletons. The material sequenced was cultured CD8+ T cells from PBMCs, taken from culture after CMV antigen stimulation. These TCRs come from a human donor in good health (CMV status not recorded). Some clones in this sample may be carry-over from other donors' samples. CDR3s leave out the opening cysteine and the closing phenylalanine or tryptophan. D genes are given only for firm matches.

v_call,d_call,j_call,cdr3_aa
TRBV6-6,TRBD2,TRBJ2-1,ASSYPRAGANYNEQF
TRBV7-3,TRBD2,TRBJ2-1,ASSRGLAAYNEQF
TRBV7-9,TRBD2,TRBJ2-3,ASSLTSGGAQADTQY
TRBV12-3/TRBV12-4,.,TRBJ1-2,ASSLARAVFHYGYT
TRBV7-9,.,TRBJ2-5,ASSDTRTFWETQY
TRBV6-1,TRBD1,TRBJ2-3,ASSDGQGNTDTQY
TRBV12-3/TRBV12-4,TRBD1,TRBJ1-2,ASSPGTGYGYT
TRBV7-9,.,TRBJ2-3,ASSSSMQLDTQY
TRBV7-9,TRBD1,TRBJ2-1,ASSQPGQGGGEQF
TRBV7-9,TRBD2,TRBJ2-4,ASSSPGLAGGRAKNIQY
TRBV27,.,TRBJ1-2,ASSWRAGRGGYT
TRBV7-2,TRBD1,TRBJ1-2,ASSLARAGQKYGYT
TRBV5-7,TRBD1,TRBJ2-7,ASSLGDRVNEQY
TRBV29-1,TRBD1,TRBJ2-7,SVDDRGRHEQY
TRBV27,.,TRBJ2-2,ASSFRWGAAGELF
TRBV7-9,TRBD2,TRBJ2-1,ASSPWTPGLADPYWF
TRBV27,.,TRBJ2-7,ASSLYFGQSYEQY
TRBV24-1,.,TRBJ2-5,ATSDATVYQETQY
TRBV3-1,.,TRBJ1-5,ASSPQPQGSNQPQH
TRBV3-1,.,TRBJ2-7,ASSQAASASYEQY
TRBV12-5,.,TRBJ1-2,ASPRGGGYT
TRBV11-2,TRBD1,TRBJ2-2,ASSLEGTANTGELF
TRBV7-9,.,TRBJ2-7,ASNQGYYEQY
TRBV14,.,TRBJ1-4,ASSLTGPNEKLF
TRBV10-3,TRBD1,TRBJ1-3,AISSRTGRTPGNTIY
TRBV19,.,TRBJ2-5,ASSRPEPFQETQY
TRBV29-1,.,TRBJ1-2,SVEENRYT
TRBV2,.,TRBJ1-2,ATQGGYGYT
TRBV6-1,TRBD2,TRBJ2-1,ASSETSSGAHNEQF
TRBV20-1,.,TRBJ1-1,SARQPREVNTEAF
TRBV27,.,TRBJ2-6,ASSSGGGQYSGANVLT
TRBV29-1,TRBD2,TRBJ2-1,SVTGLAGASSYNEQF
TRBV7-9,.,TRBJ1-1,ASSLPGPPLNTEAF
TRBV6-8,.,TRBJ2-7,ASSYSSIRRPKKPYERY
TRBV10-3,.,TRBJ2-2,AIQRDTGELF
TRBV2,.,TRBJ1-6,ASTPDPLH
TRBV7-6,.,TRBJ2-3,ASNGRVTDTQY
TRBV4-3,.,TRBJ2-2,ASSQDLAGNTGELF
TRBV20-1,TRBD1,TRBJ2-6,SATPGTGPFFSGANVLT
TRBV27,TRBD1,TRBJ2-1,ASRPVTGDYNEQF
TRBV19,.,TRBJ2-1,ASSIVTYNEQF
TRBV7-3,.,TRBJ2-5,DLWGLGGALRQETQY
TRBV2,.,TRBJ1-6,ASSEQTVNSPLH
TRBV7-8,.,TRBJ2-1,ASSSVRGYEQF
TRBV7-3,.,TRBJ1-6,ASREYRSNSPLH
TRBV6-1,.,TRBJ2-7,AVPGLPYEQY
TRBV5-4,.,TRBJ1-4,AIRIGRQGTNEKLF
TRBV4-2,TRBD2,TRBJ2-1,ASSQETAGGSYNEQF